This T cell receptor beta chain derives from a study of blood T cell repertoires in COVID-19. Study-wide context: COVID-19 samples from acute and convalescent phases originated in the United States, Italy and Spain. PBMCs, B-cell-depleted T cells, or T cells provided the cDNA or gDNA that made up the material.

As originally analysed: Reference gene primers were amplified, and this amplification served to estimate nucleated cell counts. TCRdb's copy holds only in-frame clones and misses some; the assay was immunoSEQ multiplex PCR. V and J calls and clone size follow that table, whereas D and trimming were derived from the DNA. The sample carries about 41,000 clones, 87% recorded once. This CDR3 has 13 residues. V was shortened by 6 bases and J by 4 bases, with 13 bases between the two germline ends. CDR1 is GTSNPN, CDR2 SVGIG, per germline (reference sequence). This clonotype was sampled from a man between 60 and 75 years old with acute or convalescent COVID-19. This chain links TRBV30 with TRBJ1-5; D perhaps matches TRBD1 (6 bases). Sequenced material: peripheral blood. The CDR3 DNA sequence: TGTGCCTGTAGTAGCAGGGGTAATCAGCCCCAGCATTTT. This gives the protein CACSSRGNQPQHF.